These T cell receptor beta chains were read from a single sample in a study of blood T cell repertoires in COVID-19. The protocol was immunoSEQ multiplex PCR, while the TCRdb copy is restricted to in-frame clones and leaves out a portion. The sample shows 200,000 to 250,000 clones, roughly 84% of them seen only once. Sample: PBMCs or T cells enriched from blood (not recorded which). These receptors were collected from a man under 40 in a cohort exposed to, infected with or recovered from COVID-19 (not recorded which). CDR3s include the opening cysteine and the closing phenylalanine or tryptophan. Each record gives: D gene, CDR3 length, J gene, clone size, V gene, CDR3 DNA, CDR3 protein. A D gene is named only where the DNA matches it firmly. Clone size is stated in some rows and not others, as once, few, many or a class when expanded.

D gene: TRBD1
CDR3 length: 14
J gene: TRBJ1-5
clone size: .
V gene: TRBV6-5
CDR3 DNA: TGTGCCAGCAGCCTACAGGGGGAAAATCAGCCCCAGCATTTT
CDR3 protein: CASSLQGENQPQHF

D gene: .
CDR3 length: 14
J gene: TRBJ1-1
clone size: few
V gene: TRBV19
CDR3 DNA: TGTGCCAGTGACGATAGGACAGTGAACACTGAAGCTTTCTTT
CDR3 protein: CASDDRTVNTEAFF

D gene: .
CDR3 length: 15
J gene: TRBJ2-7
clone size: once
V gene: TRBV5-1
CDR3 DNA: TGCGCCAGCAGCCCCTTAGGTGGGGGGTCCTACGAGCAGTACTTC
CDR3 protein: CASSPLGGGSYEQYF

D gene: .
CDR3 length: 14
J gene: TRBJ1-4
clone size: .
V gene: TRBV9
CDR3 DNA: TGTGCCAGCGGAAGTGGAGGAGGGCGTGAAAAACTGTTTTTT
CDR3 protein: CASGSGGGREKLFF

D gene: TRBD2
CDR3 length: 16
J gene: TRBJ2-3
clone size: .
V gene: TRBV7-7
CDR3 DNA: TGTGCTAGCAGCTTAGCTAATAGCGGGAGACTCGATACGCAGTATTTT
CDR3 protein: CASSLANSGRLDTQYF

D gene: TRBD2
CDR3 length: 18
J gene: TRBJ2-7
clone size: .
V gene: TRBV7-2
CDR3 DNA: TGTGCCAGCAGCTTACTGGCCACAGCGGGAGGGCCGGATGGCGAGCAGTACTTC
CDR3 protein: CASSLLATAGGPDGEQYF

D gene: TRBD1
CDR3 length: 16
J gene: TRBJ2-7
clone size: .
V gene: TRBV11-2
CDR3 DNA: TGTGCCAGCAGCTCCACGACAGGGGGCCCTGCAAACGAGCAGTACTTC
CDR3 protein: CASSSTTGGPANEQYF

D gene: TRBD1
CDR3 length: 15
J gene: TRBJ1-5
clone size: once
V gene: TRBV7-9
CDR3 DNA: TGTGCCAGCAGCCCCATAGACAGGGGACATCAGCCCCAGCATTTT
CDR3 protein: CASSPIDRGHQPQHF

D gene: .
CDR3 length: 11
J gene: TRBJ1-2
clone size: .
V gene: TRBV5-4
CDR3 DNA: TGTGCCAGCAGCTTAAGAGGCCCCTACACCTTC
CDR3 protein: CASSLRGPYTF

D gene: .
CDR3 length: 12
J gene: TRBJ1-1
clone size: few
V gene: TRBV12-3/TRBV12-4
CDR3 DNA: TGTGCCAGCAATCGGGGAGGCACTGAAGCTTTCTTT
CDR3 protein: CASNRGGTEAFF

D gene: TRBD1
CDR3 length: 16
J gene: TRBJ1-2
clone size: .
V gene: TRBV24-1
CDR3 DNA: TGTGCCACCAGTGATACACTGCGGACAGGGCGAAATGGCTACACCTTC
CDR3 protein: CATSDTLRTGRNGYTF

D gene: .
CDR3 length: 14
J gene: TRBJ2-1
clone size: .
V gene: TRBV7-3
CDR3 DNA: TGTGCCAGCAGCCTAGGCGAACAGGGTAATGAGCAGTTCTTC
CDR3 protein: CASSLGEQGNEQFF

D gene: TRBD1
CDR3 length: 14
J gene: TRBJ1-6
clone size: .
V gene: TRBV11-2
CDR3 DNA: TGTGCCTGGCGGAACACAGGGGGAAATTCACCCCTCCACTTT
CDR3 protein: CAWRNTGGNSPLHF

D gene: .
CDR3 length: 14
J gene: TRBJ2-1
clone size: .
V gene: TRBV7-9
CDR3 DNA: TGTGCCAGCAGCTTAGAAGGTCAGGGCAGTGAGCAGTTCTTC
CDR3 protein: CASSLEGQGSEQFF

D gene: TRBD2
CDR3 length: 16
J gene: TRBJ2-5
clone size: .
V gene: TRBV6-2/TRBV6-3
CDR3 DNA: TGTGCCAGCAGTTACTACCGGACTAGCCGCCAAGAGACCCAGTACTTC
CDR3 protein: CASSYYRTSRQETQYF

D gene: TRBD2
CDR3 length: 17
J gene: TRBJ2-1
clone size: .
V gene: TRBV18
CDR3 DNA: TGTGCCAGCTCACCGGGACTAGCGGGTTCTCACAACAATGAGCAGTTCTTC
CDR3 protein: CASSPGLAGSHNNEQFF

D gene: TRBD2
CDR3 length: 15
J gene: TRBJ2-3
clone size: .
V gene: TRBV5-1
CDR3 DNA: TGCGCCAGCGCCATTCGGCTAGCGGACACAGATACGCAGTATTTT
CDR3 protein: CASAIRLADTDTQYF

D gene: .
CDR3 length: 14
J gene: TRBJ2-3
clone size: .
V gene: TRBV5-4
CDR3 DNA: TGTGCCAGCTCGGAGGGCCGATCCACAGATACGCAGTATTTT
CDR3 protein: CASSEGRSTDTQYF

D gene: .
CDR3 length: 13
J gene: TRBJ1-1
clone size: .
V gene: TRBV28
CDR3 DNA: TGTGCCAGCAGTTGGGCCAGGAACACTGAAGCTTTCTTT
CDR3 protein: CASSWARNTEAFF

D gene: .
CDR3 length: 15
J gene: TRBJ1-6
clone size: .
V gene: TRBV3-1/TRBV3-2
CDR3 DNA: TGTGCCAGCAGCCAAGGCAGGGGCTATAATTCACCCCTCCACTTT
CDR3 protein: CASSQGRGYNSPLHF

D gene: TRBD2
CDR3 length: 16
J gene: TRBJ2-1
clone size: once
V gene: TRBV18
CDR3 DNA: TGTGCCAGCTCACCACGGACTAGCGGGTATTACAATGAGCAGTTCTTC
CDR3 protein: CASSPRTSGYYNEQFF

D gene: TRBD2
CDR3 length: 17
J gene: TRBJ2-1
clone size: .
V gene: TRBV7-2
CDR3 DNA: TGTGCCAGCAGCTTACTAGGTGGGAGGGTCTCCTACAATGAGCAGTTCTTC
CDR3 protein: CASSLLGGRVSYNEQFF

D gene: .
CDR3 length: 14
J gene: TRBJ2-7
clone size: .
V gene: TRBV4-1
CDR3 DNA: TGCGCCAGCAGCCGCCCGGGAGAAGCCTACGAGCAGTACTTC
CDR3 protein: CASSRPGEAYEQYF

D gene: .
CDR3 length: 14
J gene: TRBJ2-2
clone size: .
V gene: TRBV19
CDR3 DNA: TGTGCCAGTAGTCTACAGGCTACCACCGGGGAGCTGTTTTTT
CDR3 protein: CASSLQATTGELFF

D gene: TRBD2
CDR3 length: 15
J gene: TRBJ2-1
clone size: few
V gene: TRBV2
CDR3 DNA: TGTGCAACCCTCGAGGGGCTAGCGGGAGTAAATGAGCAGTTCTTC
CDR3 protein: CATLEGLAGVNEQFF

D gene: .
CDR3 length: 12
J gene: TRBJ2-1
clone size: .
V gene: TRBV28
CDR3 DNA: TGTGCCACCTCTCCGCTTCGACTAGGCCAGTTCTTC
CDR3 protein: CATSPLRLGQFF

D gene: TRBD1
CDR3 length: 15
J gene: TRBJ2-7
clone size: .
V gene: TRBV6-2/TRBV6-3
CDR3 DNA: TGTGCCAGCAGCCGCGTGGGGACAGGGGGCTTCGAGCAGTACTTC
CDR3 protein: CASSRVGTGGFEQYF

D gene: TRBD1
CDR3 length: 13
J gene: TRBJ2-7
clone size: .
V gene: TRBV29-1
CDR3 DNA: TGCAGCGTTTGGACAGGGTCGAGGAGCGAGCAGTACTTC
CDR3 protein: CSVWTGSRSEQYF

D gene: TRBD1
CDR3 length: 16
J gene: TRBJ2-2
clone size: .
V gene: TRBV11-2
CDR3 DNA: TGTGCCAGCAGCTTTAGTCCGACAGGGGAGTTGCGGGAGCTGTTTTTT
CDR3 protein: CASSFSPTGELRELFF

D gene: TRBD2
CDR3 length: 17
J gene: TRBJ2-1
clone size: few
V gene: TRBV19
CDR3 DNA: TGTGCCAGTAGTATAGACGGGACTAGCGGGGCCTACAATGAGCAGTTCTTC
CDR3 protein: CASSIDGTSGAYNEQFF

D gene: TRBD2
CDR3 length: 18
J gene: TRBJ2-4
clone size: .
V gene: TRBV4-1
CDR3 DNA: TGCGCCAGCAGCCCCGGACTAGCGGGAGGGCCAGGTAATAACATTCAGTACTTC
CDR3 protein: CASSPGLAGGPGNNIQYF

D gene: TRBD2
CDR3 length: 16
J gene: TRBJ2-1
clone size: .
V gene: TRBV27
CDR3 DNA: TGTGCCAGCTCGGGGGCTAGCGGGAGCTCCTACAATGAGCAGTTCTTC
CDR3 protein: CASSGASGSSYNEQFF

D gene: .
CDR3 length: 17
J gene: TRBJ2-7
clone size: .
V gene: TRBV6-6
CDR3 DNA: TGTGCCAGCAGTCAGCCGCGGGTCGGCGGTGGGACCTACGAGCAGTACTTC
CDR3 protein: CASSQPRVGGGTYEQYF

D gene: TRBD1
CDR3 length: 12
J gene: TRBJ1-2
clone size: .
V gene: TRBV6-5
CDR3 DNA: TGTGCCAGCAGCGCCGGGACAGGGGGCTACACCTTC
CDR3 protein: CASSAGTGGYTF

D gene: TRBD1
CDR3 length: 12
J gene: TRBJ2-4
clone size: .
V gene: TRBV2
CDR3 DNA: TGTGCCAGCAGAGAAGAAGGTTGGGACAGTAGATTC
CDR3 protein: CASREEGWDSRF

D gene: TRBD2
CDR3 length: 13
J gene: TRBJ2-7
clone size: .
V gene: TRBV5-1
CDR3 DNA: TGCGCCAGTGGACTAGCGGGAGACTACGAGCAGTACTTC
CDR3 protein: CASGLAGDYEQYF

D gene: TRBD1
CDR3 length: 14
J gene: TRBJ2-7
clone size: few
V gene: TRBV5-1
CDR3 DNA: TGCGCCAGCAGCTTCAGGGGGCTTACCTACGAGCAGTACTTC
CDR3 protein: CASSFRGLTYEQYF

D gene: .
CDR3 length: 16
J gene: TRBJ2-3
clone size: few
V gene: TRBV6-2/TRBV6-3
CDR3 DNA: TGTGCCAGCAGTGGGGACTCCTCTAGCACCACAGATACGCAGTATTTT
CDR3 protein: CASSGDSSSTTDTQYF

D gene: .
CDR3 length: 13
J gene: TRBJ1-1
clone size: .
V gene: TRBV9
CDR3 DNA: TGTGCCAGCAGCGTAGATATAGTCACTGAAGCTTTCTTT
CDR3 protein: CASSVDIVTEAFF

D gene: .
CDR3 length: 13
J gene: TRBJ2-1
clone size: .
V gene: TRBV5-1
CDR3 DNA: TGCGCCAGCAGCTTGACGGGATACAATGAGCAGTTCTTC
CDR3 protein: CASSLTGYNEQFF

D gene: .
CDR3 length: 14
J gene: TRBJ2-7
clone size: .
V gene: TRBV27
CDR3 DNA: TGTGCCAGCAGGACTCTTGGAAGTTCCTACGAGCAGTACTTC
CDR3 protein: CASRTLGSSYEQYF

D gene: TRBD1
CDR3 length: 12
J gene: TRBJ1-1
clone size: .
V gene: TRBV2
CDR3 DNA: TGTGCCAGCAGTGCAGGGGGCACTGAAGCTTTCTTT
CDR3 protein: CASSAGGTEAFF

D gene: TRBD1
CDR3 length: 14
J gene: TRBJ2-1
clone size: .
V gene: TRBV4-1
CDR3 DNA: TGCGCCAGCAGCCAACCCGGACAGGGCGGGGAGCAGTTCTTC
CDR3 protein: CASSQPGQGGEQFF

D gene: .
CDR3 length: 17
J gene: TRBJ1-3
clone size: .
V gene: TRBV21-1
CDR3 DNA: TGTGCCAGCCCTCCCGGGACAAACCGTTCAAGGGGAAACACCATATATTTT
CDR3 protein: CASPPGTNRSRGNTIYF